This TCR beta chain stems from a study of T cells after yellow fever vaccination. Study context: Libraries from low-cell-number fractions were prepared with the SMART-Seq v4 Ultra Low Input RNA kit.

In TCRdb, the 5' RACE reads were re-called with MiXCR into one record per CDR3 protein. The sample holds 610,000 or so distinct CDR3 sequences, more than 9% seen once. This clonotype was detected only a few times. Its antigen is as yet unknown. V was trimmed by 4 bases and J by 5 bases, leaving 21 bases between them. The germline V gene encodes CDR1 SGHRS and CDR2 YFSETQ. The CDR3 sequence is 16 residues long. Study observations and caveats: Researchers cautioned that FACS-sorted repertoires could harbor abundant clonotypes contaminating from the bulk population. Once the booster was given, most primary-vaccination clones reappeared, at about 97% for CD4 and roughly 90% for CD8.

The specimen comprised PBMCs, sampled on the day of the yellow fever booster vaccination. This receptor was identified in a man in his thirties or forties who received the YFV17D yellow fever vaccine. This chain uses TRBV5-1 with TRBJ2-5, with D perhaps matching TRBD1 (6 bases). DNA of the CDR3: TGCGCCAGCAGCCCGACAGGACAGTTTTCCGGGGAGACCCAGTACTTC. The encoded protein is CASSPTGQFSGETQYF.